Each of the 12 T cell receptor beta chains below was sequenced from the same sample in a study of blood T cell repertoires in COVID-19. Sequenced by immunoSEQ multiplex PCR; TCRdb stores in-frame clones only, minus some. The sample has 300,000 to 350,000 clones, about 90% seen once. Sequencing used PBMCs or T cells enriched from blood (not recorded which). These receptors originate from a woman between 25 and 40 years old who had recovered from COVID-19.

The rearrangement uses TRBV11-2 and TRBJ1-4; 7 nucleotides match TRBD1. CDR1 is SGHAT, CDR2 FQNNGV, per germline. The CDR3 has 15 amino acids. Trimming cost V 5 bases and J 5 bases; bases outside gene matches: 8. The CDR3 here is CASSPAGQLNEKLFF. Written as DNA, the CDR3 is TGTGCCAGCAGCCCCGCGGGACAGTTAAATGAAAAACTGTTTTTT.

The J gene is TRBJ1-2, the V gene TRBV5-5; the D is unclear. This CDR3 is built from 14 residues. Germline values: CDR1 SGHKS, CDR2 YYEKEE (reference sequence). Trimming left V 1 base short and J 2 bases short, with 9 bases between. This CDR3 reads CASSLSHSNYGYTF. DNA for the CDR3: TGTGCCAGCAGCTTGTCACATTCAAACTATGGCTACACCTTC.

The chain employs TRBV28 and TRBJ2-7; 7 nucleotides align to TRBD2. This CDR3 is built from 16 residues. The germline V gene encodes CDR1 MDHEN and CDR2 SYDVKM. V lost 3 bases to trimming and J lost 4 bases; unmatched junction nucleotides: 12. The CDR3 region is CASSFWGSGGTYEQYF. DNA for the CDR3: TGTGCCAGCAGTTTTTGGGGGTCGGGGGGAACGTACGAGCAGTACTTC.

This clone has just one count. The chain carries TRBV30 and TRBJ2-7; D is unresolved. Germline V CDR1 and CDR2: GTSNPN, SVGIG (reference sequence). Trimming cost V 2 bases and J 7 bases, with 15 bases left between them. The CDR3 consists of 13 residues. CDR3 amino acids: CAWSPTAPFEQYF. The DNA for the CDR3 is TGTGCCTGGAGTCCTACCGCCCCTTTTGAGCAGTACTTC.

This clone was seen just once. The rearrangement uses TRBV4-1 and TRBJ1-2, with D possibly TRBD1 on 6 matching bases. With 4 bases removed from V and 4 bases from J, the gap between germline ends came to 13 bases. Germline-derived CDR1 and CDR2 are MGHRA and YSYEKL. The CDR3 length is 14 residues. CDR3 sequence: CASSPGDTSYGYTF. The CDR3 DNA is TGCGCCAGCAGCCCAGGGGATACAAGCTATGGCTACACCTTC.

This clone appeared a single time. The chain carries TRBV21-1 and TRBJ1-4. TRBV21-1 is labeled a pseudogene. CDR3 size: 18 residues. The CDR3 DNA sequence: TGTGCCAGCAGCAAAGCTAGTGAAGGCAGCGCCAAGCCTGAAAAACTGTTTTTT. Encoded protein: CASSKASEGSAKPEKLFF.

This clone was seen once. This chain links TRBV20-1 with TRBJ2-5; D remains unclear. The CDR3 length is 10 residues. The V and J ends lost 6 bases and 4 bases respectively, with 6 bases between them. Germline V lookup: CDR1 DFQATT, CDR2 SNEGSKA (reference sequence). This CDR3 is CSAASETQYF. CDR3 bases: TGCAGTGCAGCCTCAGAGACCCAGTACTTC.

The chain uses TRBV4-1 and TRBJ1-1; possibly TRBD1 for D (5 bases). V was clipped by 1 base and J by 5 bases, with 11 bases between them. The CDR3 runs 14 residues. Germline CDR1 and CDR2: MGHRA and YSYEKL. The CDR3 loop is CASSQGWGGTEAFF. CDR3 bases: TGCGCCAGCAGCCAAGGGTGGGGGGGAACTGAAGCTTTCTTT.

The rearrangement joins TRBV7-9 to TRBJ1-3, with TRBD1 matching 7 bases. The germline gives CDR1 SEHNR, CDR2 FQNEAQ (reference sequence). V gave up 4 bases and J gave up 0 bases; unmatched junction bases: 3. CDR3 size: 15 residues. CDR3 DNA sequence: TGTGCCAGCAGCTCCGACAGGGACTCTGGAAACACCATATATTTT. Amino acid sequence: CASSSDRDSGNTIYF.

V and J are TRBV7-6 and TRBJ2-2; 9 bases fit TRBD2. Per germline, CDR1 SGHVS and CDR2 FNYEAQ. The J segment lost 6 bases and the V segment lost 5 bases, leaving 7 bases of the junction unmatched. This CDR3 has 15 amino acids. CDR3 sequence reads: CASSLRGGGPGELFF. CDR3 coding DNA: TGTGCCAGCAGCCTGCGGGGGGGAGGGCCCGGGGAGCTGTTTTTT.

The V call is TRBV5-5, the J call TRBJ2-7, with 7 bases identical to TRBD1. V lost 0 bases and J lost 6; bases outside the gene matches: 6. Germline values: CDR1 SGHKS, CDR2 YYEKEE (reference sequence). This CDR3 is built from 14 residues. CDR3 sequence: CASSLETGMLEQYF. In DNA, the CDR3 is TGTGCCAGCAGCTTGGAGACAGGGATGCTCGAGCAGTACTTC.

The V call is TRBV6-1, the J call TRBJ2-2, with TRBD2 identical over 8 bases. The ends lost 2 bases at V and 5 bases at J; junction bases unmatched: 10. The CDR3 contains 17 residues. In germline, CDR1 is MNHNS, CDR2 SASEGT. The CDR3 nucleotides read TGTGCCAGCAGTGAATCCCACAGCGGGGGCCGGACCGGGGAGCTGTTTTTT. Protein: CASSESHSGGRTGELFF.